The entry below gives a single T cell receptor beta chain sequence along with its context. This specimen belongs to a study of shared clonotypes between healthy human individuals. TCRdb's copy holds only in-frame clones and misses some; the assay was immunoSEQ multiplex PCR. The table has about 680,000 clones, approximately 90% seen once. As defined, naive CD8 cells were CD45RO-negative and positively selected for CCR7, with terminally differentiated effector memory CD45RA+ cells excluded. Germline values: CDR1 MNHEY, CDR2 SVGAGI. Trimming cost V 9 bases and J 6 bases; bases outside gene matches: 8. CDR3 size: 13 residues.

The clonotype was recovered from a man younger than 45 in good health. The J gene is TRBJ2-7, the V gene TRBV6-5; TRBD1 agrees at 10 bases. The sequenced material came from naive CD8+ T cells sorted from blood. The CDR3 bases are TGTGCCAGGCCGGGACAGGGGAGGTCCGAGCAGTACTTC. This encodes CARPGQGRSEQYF.